The clone carrying this TCR beta chain appeared many times. Arm-PCR of CDR3 regions and iRepertoire HTBI primers were used to build TCR beta libraries. TCRdb ran MiXCR on the multiplex PCR reads and lists one entry per CDR3 protein. The sample lists 400,000 to 500,000 distinct CDR3 sequences, under 25% occurring once. This CDR3 has 17 residues. From germline, CDR1 is SGHAT and CDR2 FQNNGV. Trimming removed 0 bases from V and 2 bases from J, with 17 bases in between. Sample time point: persistent/refractory GD, antithyroid drugs over 5 years with positive TRAb. From RNA extracted from PBMCs, the TCR library was made. The data were taken from a study of regulatory T cells in long-lasting Graves disease.

The source of this sequence is a female donor with Graves disease. This chain uses TRBV11-2 with TRBJ2-7; D might be TRBD2 (6 bases). This material consisted of peripheral blood mononuclear cells (PBMCs), taken when the disease was refractory, from a patient treated with antithyroid drugs. As DNA, the CDR3 is TGTGCCAGCAGCTTAGAGGGATGGGGTAGCGGTACCTACGAGCAGTACTTC. Translation gives CASSLEGWGSGTYEQYF.